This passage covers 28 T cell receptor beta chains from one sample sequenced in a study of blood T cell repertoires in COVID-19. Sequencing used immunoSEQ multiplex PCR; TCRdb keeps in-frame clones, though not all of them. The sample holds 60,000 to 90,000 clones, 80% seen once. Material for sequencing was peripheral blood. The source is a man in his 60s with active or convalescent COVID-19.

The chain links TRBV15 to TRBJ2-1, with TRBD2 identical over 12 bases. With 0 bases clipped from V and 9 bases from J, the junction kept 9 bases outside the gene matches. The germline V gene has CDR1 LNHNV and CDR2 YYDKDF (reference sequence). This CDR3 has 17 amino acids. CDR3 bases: TGTGCCACCAGCAGAGATAATCTAGCGGGGGGGCCCAGTGAGCAGTTCTTC. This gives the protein CATSRDNLAGGPSEQFF.

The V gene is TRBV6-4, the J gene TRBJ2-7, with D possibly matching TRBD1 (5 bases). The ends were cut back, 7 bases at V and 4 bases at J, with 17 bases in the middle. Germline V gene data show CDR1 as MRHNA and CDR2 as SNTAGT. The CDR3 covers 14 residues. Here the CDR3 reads CASTRDRISYEQYF. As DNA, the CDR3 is TGTGCCAGCACCCGAGACAGAATCTCGTACGAGCAGTACTTC.

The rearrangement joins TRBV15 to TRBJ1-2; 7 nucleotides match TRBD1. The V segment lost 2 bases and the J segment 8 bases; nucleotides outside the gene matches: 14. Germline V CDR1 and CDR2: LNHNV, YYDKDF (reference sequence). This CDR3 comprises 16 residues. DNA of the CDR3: TGTGCCACCAGCAGACTTCAGCCCGGGCAGGGGGAGGGCTACACCTTC. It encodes CATSRLQPGQGEGYTF. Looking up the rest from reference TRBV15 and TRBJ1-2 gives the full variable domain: DAMVIQNPRYQVTQFGKPVTLSCSQTLNHNVMYWYQQKSSQAPKLLFHYYDKDFNNEADTPDNFQSRRPNTSFCFLDIRSPGLGDTAMYLCATSRLQPGQGEGYTFGSGTRLTVV.

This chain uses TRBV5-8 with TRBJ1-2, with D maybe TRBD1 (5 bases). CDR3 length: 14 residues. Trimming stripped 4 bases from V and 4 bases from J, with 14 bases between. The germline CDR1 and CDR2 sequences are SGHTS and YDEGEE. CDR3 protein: CASSPRRGGYGYTF. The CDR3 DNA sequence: TGTGCCAGCAGCCCAAGGCGGGGGGGCTATGGCTACACCTTC.

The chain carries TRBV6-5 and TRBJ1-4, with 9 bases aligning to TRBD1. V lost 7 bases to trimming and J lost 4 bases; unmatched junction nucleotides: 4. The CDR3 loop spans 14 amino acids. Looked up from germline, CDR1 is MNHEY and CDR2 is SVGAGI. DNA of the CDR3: TGTGCCAGCACTCGGGACAGGGTTAATGAAAAACTGTTTTTT. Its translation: CASTRDRVNEKLFF.

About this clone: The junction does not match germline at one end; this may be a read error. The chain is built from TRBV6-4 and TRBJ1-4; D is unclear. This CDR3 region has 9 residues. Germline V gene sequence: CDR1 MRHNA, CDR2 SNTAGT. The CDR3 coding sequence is TGTGCCAGCAGGGTCAGAAGGAGTTTT. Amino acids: CASRVRRSF.

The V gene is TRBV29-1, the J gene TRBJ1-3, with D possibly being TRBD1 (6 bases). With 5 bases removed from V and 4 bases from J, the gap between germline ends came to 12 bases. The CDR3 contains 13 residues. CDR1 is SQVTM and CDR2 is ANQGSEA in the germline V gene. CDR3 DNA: TGCAGCGTTACCGGACAGACGGGAAACACCATATATTTT. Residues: CSVTGQTGNTIYF. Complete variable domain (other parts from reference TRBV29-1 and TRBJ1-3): SAVISQKPSRDICQRGTSLTIQCQVDSQVTMMFWYRQQPGQSLTLIATANQGSEATYESGFVIDKFPISRPNLTFSTLTVSNMSPEDSSIYLCSVTGQTGNTIYFGEGSWLTVV.

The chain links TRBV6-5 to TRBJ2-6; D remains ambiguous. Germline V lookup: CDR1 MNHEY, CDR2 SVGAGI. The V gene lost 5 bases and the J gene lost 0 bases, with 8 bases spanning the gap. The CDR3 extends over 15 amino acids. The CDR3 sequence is CASSPLHSGANVLTF. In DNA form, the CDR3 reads TGTGCCAGCAGTCCACTCCACTCTGGGGCCAACGTCCTGACTTTC.

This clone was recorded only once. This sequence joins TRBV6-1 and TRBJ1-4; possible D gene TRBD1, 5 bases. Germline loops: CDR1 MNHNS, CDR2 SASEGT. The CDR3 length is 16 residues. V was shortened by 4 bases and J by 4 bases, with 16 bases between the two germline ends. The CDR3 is CASSASRTRSNEKLFF. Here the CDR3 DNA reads TGTGCCAGCAGTGCTTCCAGGACACGAAGTAATGAAAAACTGTTTTTT.

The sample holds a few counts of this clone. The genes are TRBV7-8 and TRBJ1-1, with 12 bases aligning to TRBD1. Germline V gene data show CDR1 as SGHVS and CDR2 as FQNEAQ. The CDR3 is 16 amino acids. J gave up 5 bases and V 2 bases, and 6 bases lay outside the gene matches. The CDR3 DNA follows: TGTGCCAGCAGCTTACGAAGGGACAGGGGGCTTACTGAAGCTTTCTTT. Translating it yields CASSLRRDRGLTEAFF.

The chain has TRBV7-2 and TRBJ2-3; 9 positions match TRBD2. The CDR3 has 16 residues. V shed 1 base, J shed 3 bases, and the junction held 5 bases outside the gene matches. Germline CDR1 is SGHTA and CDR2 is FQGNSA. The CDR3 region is CASSLGVAGVTDTQYF. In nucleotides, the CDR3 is TGTGCCAGCAGCTTAGGGGTAGCGGGGGTGACAGATACGCAGTATTTT. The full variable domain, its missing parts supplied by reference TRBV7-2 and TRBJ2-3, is GAGVSQSPSNKVTEKGKDVELRCDPISGHTALYWYRQSLGQGLEFLIYFQGNSAPDKSGLPSDRFSAERTGGSVSTLTIQRTQQEDSAVYLCASSLGVAGVTDTQYFGPGTRLTVL.

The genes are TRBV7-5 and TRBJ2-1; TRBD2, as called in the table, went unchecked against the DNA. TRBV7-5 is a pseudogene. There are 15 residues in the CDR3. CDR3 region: CARSFVAGSNNEQFF. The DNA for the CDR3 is TGTGCCAGAAGCTTCGTAGCGGGATCTAACAATGAGCAGTTCTTC.

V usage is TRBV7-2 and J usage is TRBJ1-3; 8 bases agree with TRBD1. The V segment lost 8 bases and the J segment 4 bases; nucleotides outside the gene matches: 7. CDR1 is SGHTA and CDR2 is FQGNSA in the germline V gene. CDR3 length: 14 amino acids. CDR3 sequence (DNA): TGTGCCAGCGCCCCGACAGGGGTCGGAAACACCATATATTTT. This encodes CASAPTGVGNTIYF.

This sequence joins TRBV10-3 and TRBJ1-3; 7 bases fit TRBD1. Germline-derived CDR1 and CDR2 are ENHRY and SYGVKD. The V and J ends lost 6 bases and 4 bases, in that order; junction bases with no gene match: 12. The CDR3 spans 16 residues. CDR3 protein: CAIRSSGTEKGNTIYF. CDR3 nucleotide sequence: TGTGCCATCAGAAGCTCCGGGACAGAAAAAGGAAACACCATATATTTT.

As DNA, the CDR3 is TGTGCCAGCAGCCGAGGGACAAACTACCAAGAGACCCAGTACTTC. Its translation is CASSRGTNYQETQYF. J is TRBJ2-5 and V is TRBV6-5; possibly TRBD1 for D (6 bases). Trimming pared 6 bases from V and 0 bases from J, leaving 14 bases between. The length of the CDR3 is 15 residues. CDR1 MNHEY and CDR2 SVGAGI come from the germline V gene.

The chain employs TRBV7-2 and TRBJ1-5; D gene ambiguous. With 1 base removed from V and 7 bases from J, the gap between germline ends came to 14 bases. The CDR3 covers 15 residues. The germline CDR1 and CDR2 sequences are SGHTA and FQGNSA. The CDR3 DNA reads TGTGCCAGCAGCTTAGGATCCGGGTGGAGGCAGCCCCAGCATTTT. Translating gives CASSLGSGWRQPQHF. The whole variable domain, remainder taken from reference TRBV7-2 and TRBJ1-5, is GAGVSQSPSNKVTEKGKDVELRCDPISGHTALYWYRQSLGQGLEFLIYFQGNSAPDKSGLPSDRFSAERTGGSVSTLTIQRTQQEDSAVYLCASSLGSGWRQPQHFGDGTRLSIL.

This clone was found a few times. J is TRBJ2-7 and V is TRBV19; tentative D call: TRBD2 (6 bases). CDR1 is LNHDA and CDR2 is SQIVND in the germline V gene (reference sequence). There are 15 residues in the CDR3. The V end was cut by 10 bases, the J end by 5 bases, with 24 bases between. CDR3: CATIFPGDRPHEQYF. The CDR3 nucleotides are TGTGCCACCATCTTTCCGGGGGACCGCCCCCACGAGCAGTACTTC.

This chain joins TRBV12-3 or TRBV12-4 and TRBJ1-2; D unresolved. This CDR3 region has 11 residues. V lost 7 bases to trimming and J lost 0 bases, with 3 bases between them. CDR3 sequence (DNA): TGTGCCAGCACCACTAACTATGGCTACACCTTC. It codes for CASTTNYGYTF.

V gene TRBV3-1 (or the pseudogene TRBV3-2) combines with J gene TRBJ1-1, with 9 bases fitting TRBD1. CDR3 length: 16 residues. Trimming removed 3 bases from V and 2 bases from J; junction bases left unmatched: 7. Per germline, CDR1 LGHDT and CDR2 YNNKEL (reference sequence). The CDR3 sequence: CASSQGNRGRNTEAFF. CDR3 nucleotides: TGTGCCAGCAGCCAGGGGAACAGGGGGCGCAACACTGAAGCTTTCTTT.

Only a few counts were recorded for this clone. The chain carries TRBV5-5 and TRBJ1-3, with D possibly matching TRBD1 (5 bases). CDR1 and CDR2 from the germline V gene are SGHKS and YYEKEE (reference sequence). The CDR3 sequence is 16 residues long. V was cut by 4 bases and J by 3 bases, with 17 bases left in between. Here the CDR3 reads CASSRGHPADGNTIYF. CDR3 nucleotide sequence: TGTGCCAGCAGCCGAGGACACCCCGCGGATGGAAACACCATATATTTT.

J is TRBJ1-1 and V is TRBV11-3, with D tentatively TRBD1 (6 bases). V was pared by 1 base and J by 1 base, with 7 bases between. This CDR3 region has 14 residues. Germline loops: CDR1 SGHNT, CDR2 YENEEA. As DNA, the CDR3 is TGTGCCAGCAGCTTAGGCAGGGGGAACACTGAAGCTTTCTTT. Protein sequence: CASSLGRGNTEAFF.

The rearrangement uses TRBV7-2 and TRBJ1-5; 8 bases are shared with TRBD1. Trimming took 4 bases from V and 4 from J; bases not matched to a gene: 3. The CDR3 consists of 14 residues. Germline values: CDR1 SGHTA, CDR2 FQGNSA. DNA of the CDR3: TGTGCCAGCAGCTCCTGGACAGGGAATCAGCCCCAGCATTTT. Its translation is CASSSWTGNQPQHF.

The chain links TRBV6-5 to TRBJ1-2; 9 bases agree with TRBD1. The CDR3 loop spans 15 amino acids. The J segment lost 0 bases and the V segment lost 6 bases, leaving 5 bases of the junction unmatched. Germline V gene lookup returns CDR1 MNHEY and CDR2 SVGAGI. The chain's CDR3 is CASSSTGGPNYGYTF. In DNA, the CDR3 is TGTGCCAGCAGCTCCACAGGGGGCCCTAACTATGGCTACACCTTC.

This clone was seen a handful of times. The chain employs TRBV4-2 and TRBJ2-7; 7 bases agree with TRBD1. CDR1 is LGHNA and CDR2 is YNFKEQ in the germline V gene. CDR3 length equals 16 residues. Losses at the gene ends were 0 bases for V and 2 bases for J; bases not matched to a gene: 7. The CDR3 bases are TGTGCCAGCAGCCAAGATGCTGGACAGGCGACCTACGAGCAGTACTTC. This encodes CASSQDAGQATYEQYF.

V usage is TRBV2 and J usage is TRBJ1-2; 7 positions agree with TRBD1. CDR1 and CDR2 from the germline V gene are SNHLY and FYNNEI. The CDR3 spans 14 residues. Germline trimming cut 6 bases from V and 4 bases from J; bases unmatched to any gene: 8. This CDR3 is CASRGTAPFYGYTF. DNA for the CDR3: TGTGCCAGCAGAGGGACAGCTCCCTTCTATGGCTACACCTTC.

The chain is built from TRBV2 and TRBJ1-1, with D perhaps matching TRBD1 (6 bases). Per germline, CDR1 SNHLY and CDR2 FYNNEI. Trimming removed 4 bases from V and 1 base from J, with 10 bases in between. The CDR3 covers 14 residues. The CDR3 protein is CASSGDMSNTEAFF. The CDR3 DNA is TGTGCCAGCAGTGGGGACATGTCGAACACTGAAGCTTTCTTT.

CDR3 in amino acids: CASSQDGHTEAFF. Written as DNA, the CDR3 is TGCGCCAGCAGCCAAGATGGGCACACTGAAGCTTTCTTT. The genes are TRBV4-3 and TRBJ1-1, with D uncertain. This CDR3 region has 13 residues. Trimming shortened V by 0 bases and J by 3 bases, and 5 bases separated the two germline ends. The V gene's germline CDR1 is LGHNA and CDR2 YSLEER.

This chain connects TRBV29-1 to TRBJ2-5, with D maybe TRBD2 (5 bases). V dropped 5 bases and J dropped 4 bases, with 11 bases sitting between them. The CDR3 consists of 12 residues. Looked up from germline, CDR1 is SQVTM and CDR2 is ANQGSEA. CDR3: CSVIPGTETQYF. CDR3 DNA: TGCAGCGTTATACCGGGAACAGAGACCCAGTACTTC.